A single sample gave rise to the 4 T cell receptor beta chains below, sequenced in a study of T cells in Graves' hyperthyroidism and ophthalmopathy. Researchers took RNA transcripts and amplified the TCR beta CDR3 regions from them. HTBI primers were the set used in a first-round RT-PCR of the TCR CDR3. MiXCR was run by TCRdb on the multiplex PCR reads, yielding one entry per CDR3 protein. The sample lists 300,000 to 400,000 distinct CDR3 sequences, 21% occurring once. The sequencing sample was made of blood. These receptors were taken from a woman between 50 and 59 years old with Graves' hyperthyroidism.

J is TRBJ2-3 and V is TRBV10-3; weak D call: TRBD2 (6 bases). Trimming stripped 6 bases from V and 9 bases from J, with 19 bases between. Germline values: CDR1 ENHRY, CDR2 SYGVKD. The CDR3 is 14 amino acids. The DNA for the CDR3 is TGTGCCATCAGCCTGGGACTCTGGGTGGAGACGCAGTATTTT. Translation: CAISLGLWVETQYF.

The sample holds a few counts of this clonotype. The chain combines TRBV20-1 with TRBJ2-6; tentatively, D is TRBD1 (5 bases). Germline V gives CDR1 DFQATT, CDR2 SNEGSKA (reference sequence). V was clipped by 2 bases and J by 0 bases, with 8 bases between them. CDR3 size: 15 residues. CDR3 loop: CSARRGGSGANVLTF. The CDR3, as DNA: TGCAGTGCTAGAAGGGGTGGCTCTGGGGCCAACGTCCTGACTTTC.

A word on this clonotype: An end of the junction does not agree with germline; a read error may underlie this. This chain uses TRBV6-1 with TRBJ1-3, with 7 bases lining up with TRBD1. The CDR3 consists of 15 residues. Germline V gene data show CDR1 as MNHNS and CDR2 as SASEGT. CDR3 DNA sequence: TGTGCCTGCAGTGAAAGGGGGCGAGCTGGAAACACCATATATTTT. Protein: CACSERGRAGNTIYF.

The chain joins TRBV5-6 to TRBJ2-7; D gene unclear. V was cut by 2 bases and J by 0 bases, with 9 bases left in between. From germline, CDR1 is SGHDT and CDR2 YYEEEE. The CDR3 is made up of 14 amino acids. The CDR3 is CASSFVLNSYEQYF. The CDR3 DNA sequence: TGTGCCAGCAGCTTCGTACTTAACTCCTACGAGCAGTACTTC.